The clone carrying this T cell receptor beta chain appeared many times. Its target is not known. The J segment lost 5 bases and the V segment lost 1 base, leaving 7 bases of the junction unmatched. Germline assignment: CDR1 LGHNA and CDR2 YSLEER. The CDR3 contains 15 residues. The data were taken from a study of CD8 T cells in ankylosing spondylitis. Study results and limitations: Peripheral blood samples showed relatively rare disease-linked clones, and these clones were CD8+. Some motif variants had been reported before (in reactive arthritis synovial fluid and blood). Ankylosing spondylitis blood appeared to be characterized by a TCR beta motif of several highly homologous variants.

5'-RACE, quantitative and with molecular barcodes, yielded the TCR beta libraries. TCRdb reprocessed the 5' RACE reads via MiXCR and lists one record per CDR3 protein. The sample has roughly 220,000 distinct CDR3 sequences, around 17% seen once. This sequence originates from a male donor with ankylosing spondylitis. The sequenced sample consisted of blood, either unsorted or a sorted T cell fraction (not recorded which). V is TRBV4-3 and J is TRBJ2-7, with 8 bases identical to TRBD2. The CDR3 sequence is CASSQAVTGGDEQYF. The CDR3 coding sequence is TGCGCCAGCAGCCAAGCGGTAACGGGAGGGGACGAGCAGTACTTC.